This TCR beta chain was sequenced for a study of T cell changes during pregnancy in multiple sclerosis. This CDR3 is 18 amino acids long. Germline-derived CDR1 and CDR2 are SGHRS and YFSETQ. With 4 bases clipped from V and 0 bases from J, the junction kept 10 bases outside the gene matches. Only in-frame clones appear in the TCRdb table, and some are missing; sequencing was by immunoSEQ multiplex PCR. The sample has tens of thousands of clones, 92% seen once. The specimen was CD8+ T cells from peripheral blood mononuclear cells, collected in the third trimester of pregnancy. The genes are TRBV5-1 and TRBJ2-6; 7 bases align to TRBD2. The clonotype was recovered from a female donor in good health, enrolled as a control in a pregnancy study. In DNA form, the CDR3 reads TGCGCCAGCAGCCCCCGGGGGGATACCAGCTCTGGGGCCAACGTCCTGACTTTC. Translated: CASSPRGDTSSGANVLTF.